This T cell receptor (beta chain) stems from a study of shared clonotypes between healthy human individuals. Sequencing was performed with immunoSEQ multiplex PCR; in TCRdb, only in-frame clones are kept and a portion is missing. The top ten clones hold about 9.4% of a sample with 300,000 or so clones, 74% of them seen once. Between the trimmed V and J ends, which lost 4 bases and 0 bases, there was a span of 5 bases. This CDR3 contains 14 residues. CDR1 and CDR2 (germline): SGHNT, YYREEE (reference sequence). V is TRBV5-4 and J is TRBJ2-6; D remains ambiguous. Sequences were obtained from memory CD4+ T cells sorted from blood. This sample's subset: CD45RA-negative fraction. The sequence came from a man aged 25 to 40 in good health. CDR3 DNA: TGTGCCAGCAGCCGCAACTCTGGGGCCAACGTCCTGACTTTC. This sequence encodes CASSRNSGANVLTF.